What follows are 24 T cell receptor beta chains derived from one specimen sequenced in a study of T cell responses to AZD1222 COVID-19 vaccine. Measured with immunoSEQ multiplex PCR; TCRdb has only the in-frame clones, and not every one. In the table there are roughly 200,000 clones, approximately 91% of which are singletons. The material was peripheral blood, obtained 28 days after the second AZD1222 dose. These receptor sequences come from an adult who received the AZD1222 COVID-19 vaccine.

The chain carries TRBV18 and TRBJ2-3, with no clear D. Trimming left V 7 bases short and J 1 base short, with 12 bases between. This CDR3 region has 14 residues. In germline, CDR1 is KGHSH, CDR2 LQKENI. The CDR3, as DNA: TGTGCCAGCTTAAACTCTGGTGGCACAGATACGCAGTATTTT. Residues: CASLNSGGTDTQYF.

The chain employs TRBV7-2 and TRBJ2-3, with D uncertain. This CDR3 is 14 amino acids long. The V and J ends lost 7 bases and 2 bases respectively, with 13 bases between them. Germline lookup yields CDR1 SGHTA and CDR2 FQGNSA. The chain's CDR3 is CASTSYRNTDTQYF. Written as DNA, the CDR3 is TGTGCCAGCACCTCTTATCGCAACACAGATACGCAGTATTTT.

This clone was picked up one time. The chain has TRBV5-1 and TRBJ1-3; no reliable D call. Trimming pared 0 bases from V and 2 bases from J, leaving 6 bases between. The CDR3 covers 14 residues. The germline CDR1 and CDR2 sequences are SGHRS and YFSETQ. CDR3 bases: TGCGCCAGCAGCTTGGGGGTTCCTGGAAACACCATATATTTT. Translation: CASSLGVPGNTIYF. Based on the CDR3 plus reference TRBV5-1 and TRBJ1-3, the full variable domain is KAGVTQTPRYLIKTRGQQVTLSCSPISGHRSVSWYQQTPGQGLQFLFEYFSETQRNKGNFPGRFSGRQFSNSRSEMNVSTLELGDSALYLCASSLGVPGNTIYFGEGSWLTVV.

This chain connects TRBV6-5 to TRBJ1-3, with D perhaps TRBD1 (5 bases). CDR1 is MNHEY and CDR2 is SVGAGI in the germline V gene. This CDR3 has 15 amino acids. V lost 7 bases, J lost 0 bases, and 13 bases lay in between. The CDR3 protein is CASNPAGGSGNTIYF. The CDR3 coding sequence is TGTGCCAGCAACCCGGCGGGGGGCTCTGGAAACACCATATATTTT.

This clone has just one count. This chain joins TRBV6-1 and TRBJ2-5, with D perhaps matching TRBD1 or TRBD2 (5 bases each). The V gene's germline CDR1 is MNHNS and CDR2 SASEGT. The CDR3 sequence is 14 residues long. V was shortened by 3 bases and J by 5 bases, with 13 bases between the two germline ends. The CDR3 region is CASSEDQGDETQYF. The CDR3 DNA follows: TGTGCCAGCAGTGAGGATCAGGGAGACGAGACCCAGTACTTC.

The chain links TRBV7-9 to TRBJ2-7, with 9 bases aligning to TRBD1. The length of the CDR3 is 15 residues. V shed 2 bases, J shed 5 bases, and the junction held 7 bases outside the gene matches. Germline CDR1 reads SEHNR; CDR2 reads FQNEAQ (reference sequence). The DNA of the CDR3 is TGTGCCAGCAGCTTAAATGGACAGGGGTTGGACGAGCAGTACTTC. This codes for CASSLNGQGLDEQYF.

The V gene is TRBV9, the J gene TRBJ1-6; the D gene is possibly TRBD1 (5 bases). CDR1 and CDR2 from the germline V gene are SGDLS and YYNGEE. This CDR3 spans 14 amino acids. V lost 0 bases and J lost 5, with 6 bases in between. The CDR3 sequence is CASSVEGDNSPLHF. DNA of the CDR3: TGTGCCAGCAGCGTAGAAGGGGATAATTCACCCCTCCACTTT.

The V and J genes are TRBV19 and TRBJ2-2; D remains ambiguous. V lost 1 base to trimming and J lost 0 bases, with 3 bases between them. The CDR3 covers 14 residues. From germline, CDR1 is LNHDA and CDR2 SQIVND (reference sequence). The CDR3 nucleotides are TGTGCCAGTAGTATAGCGGCGAACACCGGGGAGCTGTTTTTT. Translated: CASSIAANTGELFF. Full variable domain (remainder filled in from reference TRBV19 and TRBJ2-2): DGGITQSPKYLFRKEGQNVTLSCEQNLNHDAMYWYRQDPGQGLRLIYYSQIVNDFQKGDIAEGYSVSREKKESFPLTVTSAQKNPTAFYLCASSIAANTGELFFGEGSRLTVL.

The chain has TRBV5-1 and TRBJ1-4; 10 bases are a match to TRBD1. The length of the CDR3 is 15 residues. Germline CDR1 SGHRS, CDR2 YFSETQ. With 1 base clipped from V and 5 bases from J, the junction kept 2 bases outside the gene matches. DNA for the CDR3: TGCGCCAGCAGCTTGATGGGACAGGGGAATGAAAAACTGTTTTTT. Protein sequence: CASSLMGQGNEKLFF.

The chain links TRBV5-1 to TRBJ2-2; 10 nucleotides agree with TRBD2. Germline CDR1 is SGHRS and CDR2 is YFSETQ. V lost 3 bases, J lost 0 bases, and 5 bases stayed unmatched. The CDR3 is 17 residues long. As DNA, the CDR3 is TGCGCCAGCAGCTGGGCTAGCGGGAGCCCGAACACCGGGGAGCTGTTTTTT. Amino acid sequence: CASSWASGSPNTGELFF.

J is TRBJ1-2 and V is TRBV23-1, with D perhaps TRBD1 (5 bases). TRBV23-1 is assigned to the ORF class and has an uncertain function. Trimming took 1 base from V and 8 from J, leaving 23 bases between them. This CDR3 is built from 17 residues. In nucleotides, the CDR3 is TGCGCCAGCAGTCAATACCCAGGGAACCCCCTATATGTGGGCTACACCTTC. Its protein is CASSQYPGNPLYVGYTF.

This chain connects TRBV29-1 to TRBJ1-2, with D possibly being TRBD1 (6 bases). This CDR3 has 14 amino acids. V lost 0 bases and J lost 5, with 13 bases in between. Germline CDR1 SQVTM, CDR2 ANQGSEA. The CDR3 region is CSVEELGARYGYTF. The CDR3 nucleotides are TGCAGCGTTGAAGAATTGGGGGCGCGATATGGCTACACCTTC. Filled out from reference TRBV29-1 and TRBJ1-2, the complete variable domain reads SAVISQKPSRDICQRGTSLTIQCQVDSQVTMMFWYRQQPGQSLTLIATANQGSEATYESGFVIDKFPISRPNLTFSTLTVSNMSPEDSSIYLCSVEELGARYGYTFGSGTRLTVV.

The chain employs TRBV5-1 and TRBJ2-7; 9 bases match TRBD1. The CDR3 is made up of 15 amino acids. V gave up 5 bases and J gave up 12 bases; unmatched junction bases: 18. Per the germline V gene, CDR1 is SGHRS and CDR2 is YFSETQ. CDR3 DNA: TGCGCCAGCAGACAAGTTTCGGACAGGGGAGAGAGTAGGTACTTC. It translates to CASRQVSDRGESRYF.

The chain carries TRBV11-2 and TRBJ2-1; possible D gene TRBD1, 6 bases. CDR3 length: 15 amino acids. Trimming cost V 5 bases and J 2 bases, with 13 bases left between them. CDR1 is SGHAT, CDR2 FQNNGV, per germline. This CDR3 reads CASSRRQDTYNEQFF. The CDR3 DNA follows: TGTGCCAGCAGCCGTCGACAGGACACCTACAATGAGCAGTTCTTC.

This chain joins TRBV18 and TRBJ1-1; TRBD1 is a possible D gene (5 bases). This CDR3 spans 14 amino acids. Per the germline V gene, CDR1 is KGHSH and CDR2 is LQKENI. Trimming shortened V by 3 bases and J by 1 base, and 9 bases separated the two germline ends. The CDR3, as DNA: TGTGCCAGCTCACCGGGGCGGCAGAACACTGAAGCTTTCTTT. Amino acid sequence: CASSPGRQNTEAFF.

The rearrangement uses TRBV23-1 and TRBJ1-1; D ambiguous. Being an ORF, TRBV23-1 has a function that is uncertain. V dropped 4 bases and J dropped 1 base, with 10 bases sitting between them. This CDR3 region has 14 residues. CDR3 loop: CASSPWEGNTEAFF. The CDR3 coding sequence is TGCGCCAGCAGTCCCTGGGAGGGGAACACTGAAGCTTTCTTT.

The V gene is TRBV6-5, the J gene TRBJ2-2, with 10 bases fitting TRBD2. The CDR3 is made up of 15 amino acids. The germline gives CDR1 MNHEY, CDR2 SVGAGI. J gave up 6 bases and V 10 bases, and 11 bases lay outside the gene matches. The chain's CDR3 is CATYPLAGPAGELFF. For the CDR3, the DNA is TGTGCCACCTACCCACTAGCGGGGCCCGCCGGGGAGCTGTTTTTT.

The chain couples TRBV7-2 to TRBJ2-3, with no clear D. The CDR3 is 14 amino acids. From germline, CDR1 is SGHTA and CDR2 FQGNSA. The V end was cut by 2 bases, the J end by 0 bases, with 6 bases between. This chain's CDR3 is CASSLQASTDTQYF. CDR3 coding DNA: TGTGCCAGCAGCTTACAGGCCAGCACAGATACGCAGTATTTT.

This chain connects TRBV28 to TRBJ1-1; perhaps TRBD1 as D (5 bases). CDR3 length: 13 amino acids. Trimming took 8 bases from V and 2 from J, leaving 12 bases between them. Germline CDR1 and CDR2: MDHEN and SYDVKM. CDR3: CASLFDRNTEAFF. The CDR3 DNA follows: TGTGCCAGCCTCTTCGACAGAAACACTGAAGCTTTCTTT.

The rearrangement uses TRBV6-2 or TRBV6-3 and TRBJ1-1; the D is unclear. CDR3 length: 15 residues. Trimming pared 6 bases from V and 1 base from J, leaving 15 bases between. The germline V gene has CDR1 MNHEY and CDR2 SVGEGT. DNA for the CDR3: TGTGCCAGCAGCCTAGGCATGGCTCGGAACACTGAAGCTTTCTTT. Its protein product is CASSLGMARNTEAFF.

V usage is TRBV6-2 or TRBV6-3 and J usage is TRBJ1-4; TRBD1 matches at 7 bases. The CDR3 is 18 residues long. Germline V gene data show CDR1 as MNHEY and CDR2 as SVGEGT. Trimming at V came to 5 bases and at J to 3 bases, leaving 15 bases not matched to a gene. The CDR3, as DNA: TGTGCCAGCAGTGCCTCGAGACAGGGAAGGCGTTCTAATGAAAAACTGTTTTTT. Translating gives CASSASRQGRRSNEKLFF.

The chain employs TRBV7-2 and TRBJ2-5; D is possibly TRBD1 or TRBD2 (6 bases each). The V end lost 6 bases, the J end lost 4 bases, and 24 bases lay between the germline ends. This CDR3 spans 17 amino acids. Germline loops: CDR1 SGHTA, CDR2 FQGNSA. The CDR3 coding sequence is TGTGCCAGCAGTTTGACGAATGTACAGGGACTGGGAGAGACCCAGTACTTC. Encoded protein: CASSLTNVQGLGETQYF.

The chain recombines TRBV29-1 with TRBJ2-1; D might be TRBD1 (7 bases). Trimming took off 0 bases at V and 7 bases at J, with 13 bases between the two ends. The CDR3 spans 14 residues. Germline V CDR1 and CDR2: SQVTM, ANQGSEA. This CDR3 reads CSVEEEGAGNEQFF. In DNA, the CDR3 is TGCAGCGTTGAAGAGGAGGGGGCGGGTAATGAGCAGTTCTTC.

The chain employs TRBV7-6 and TRBJ2-2, with 12 bases matching TRBD1. The CDR3 is 16 residues long. J lost 5 bases, V lost 7 bases, and 8 bases had no gene match. Per the germline V gene, CDR1 is SGHVS and CDR2 is FNYEAQ. CDR3 residues: CASTRGQGAITGELFF. In DNA, the CDR3 is TGTGCCAGCACTAGGGGACAGGGGGCTATTACCGGGGAGCTGTTTTTT.